The text below deals with one TCR beta chain. This clonotype was detected a few times. Its antigen has not been determined. One end of the junction varies from germline; a read error may be responsible. RNA from unsorted whole blood was extracted with TRIzol reagent, and germline DNA was obtained with the DNeasy Blood & Tissue kit. Patients had chronic HBV infection and were treatment-naive at sampling. Roughly 4 milliliters of peripheral blood were collected into K2EDTA tubes before surgery. TCRbeta-specific cDNA was reverse-transcribed from 500 ng total RNA using a constant-region primer and ProtoScript II reverse transcriptase. The TCRbeta libraries were prepared through three rounds of nested multiplex PCR following a slightly modified ARM-PCR procedure. Each of the first two PCR rounds ran for about 10 cycles and used multiplex TRBV1-TRBV30 forward primers together with a Cbeta reverse primer. Sample barcodes and Illumina adapters were added in a final 25-cycle PCR with Deep VentR polymerase. Before sequencing, amplicons between 200 and 500 bp were purified from gel using a QIAquick gel extraction kit. An Illumina HiSeq 2500 was used to sequence the TCRbeta amplicons with 250-bp paired-end reads. Per the authors' processing: Quality trimming of reads was performed with Trimmomatic v0.33, and paired reads were merged with FLASH v1.2.11 so that full CDR3 sequences could be recovered. V, D and J germline segments were assigned to the rearranged TCRbeta sequences using MiGEC v1.2.1b. Clonotype statistics, along with Shannon-Wiener diversity indices, were calculated using VDJtools v1.0.0. To reduce sampling bias, subsequent analyses other than the diversity analysis used only the 250 most abundant clonotypes in each sample. Starting from the raw public reads, TCRdb applied fastp trimming at Q25, assembled clones with MiXCR and retained in-frame beta chains. Rows merge per CDR3 protein into single entries with the most common DNA and genes. The V and J calls here are based on TCRdb, not the publication. Within this sample are about 320,000 distinct CDR3 sequences, with roughly 60% of them counted one time only. Together, the top ten hold roughly 9% of the sample.

This entry is derived from a study of tumor-infiltrating lymphocytes in primary liver carcinoma (TCRdb year 2017). For the study in its entirety: Roughly five patients with histopathologically diagnosed primary liver carcinoma underwent surgical resection in China between 2015 and March 2016. Of the five patients, three men and two women aged 30 to 69 years, four had hepatocellular carcinoma and one had combined HCC and intrahepatic cholangiocarcinoma. The five patients had tumors of stage T1-T3 N0M0, with maximum diameters ranging from about 4.2 to 11 cm. Samples yielded roughly 3.65 to 7.13 million productive TCRbeta reads; read depth did not differ significantly between tissue types. Across five regions of each liver tumor, along with adjacent normal tissue and blood, the study brought together TCRbeta repertoire sequencing, expression microarrays and whole-exome sequencing. A total of approximately 35 specimens from 5 patients, comprising approximately 25 tumor regions, 5 adjacent noncancerous liver tissues and 5 peripheral blood samples, were covered by TCRbeta repertoire sequencing. Repertoires from technical replicates were highly reproducible, with mean shared-clone rates roughly 0.86 and correlation coefficients above 0.95. What the work shows at the level of the full study, not this receptor alone: With just a few patients in the study, the authors point out that the findings should be validated in a larger study. Pairs of tumor regions showed greater repertoire overlap (mean about 35%) than tumor-adjacent pairs (around 17%) or tumor-blood pairs (around 15%), which is consistent with antigen-driven expansion. Only the TCR beta chain was sequenced, which likely underestimates true repertoire diversity because unpaired alpha chains were not captured. The top 250 clones made up a significantly larger repertoire fraction in tumors than in blood (p = 0.039). Because the samples were bulk and unsorted, CD4+ and CD8+ T cell repertoires could not be compared.

Including cysteine and phenylalanine, the CDR3 has 14 amino acids. CDR3 DNA is the only sequence kept; it has 42 bases, read in frame from the first base. Sequenced sample: peripheral blood. The sequence joins TRBV12-3 or TRBV12-4 to TRBJ2-3, with the D gene uncertain. The sequence derives from a man between 40 and 49 years old with primary liver carcinoma and hepatitis B virus infection. CDR3 protein: CTSSLGGSTDTQYF. The nucleotide sequence reads as follows: TGTACCAGCAGTTTAGGCGGATCCACAGATACGCAGTATTTT.